A single sample is the source of the 14 T cell receptor beta chains below, sequenced in a study of tissue T cells after allogeneic stem cell transplantation. Clones were sequenced by immunoSEQ multiplex PCR, and TCRdb holds only the in-frame ones, with some missing. The table includes approximately 17,000 clones, under 80% detected once. The sample taken for sequencing was spleen. All receptors come from a female BALB/c mouse in good health. Mice of this strain are of MHC haplotype H2-d.

On this clone itself: Any gene name here is a mouse gene name. Partial CDR3 DNA: TGTGCCTGGAGTCTAGGGGGCGAGTCTAGTCAAAACACCTTGTAC. It translates to CAWSLGGESSQNTLY. The entire CDR3 reads CAWSLGGESSQNTLYF. The genes are TRBV31 and TRBJ2-4, with TRBD1 as a possible D gene (7 bases). The DNA ends 1 residue before the CDR3 does, and the rest of the CDR3 is filled in from the germline J gene. Germline CDR1 reads GKSSPN; CDR2 reads SITVG. The CDR3 runs to 16 residues. Between the trimmed V and J ends, which lost 0 bases and 0 bases, there was a span of 13 bases.

As regards this clone: Here the gene names and germline are mouse. The observed sequence ends 1 residue before the CDR3 terminus, with the missing tail filled in from the germline J gene. The V and J genes are TRBV13-2 and TRBJ1-1; D unclear. From germline, CDR1 is NNHNN and CDR2 SYGAGS (reference sequence). Between the trimmed V and J ends, which lost 2 bases and 10 bases, there was a span of 9 bases. This CDR3 contains 11 residues. The part of the CDR3 DNA that was read is TGTGCCAGCGGTGAAAGGGATGGAGTCTTC. Translation gives CASGERDGVF. The whole CDR3 protein is CASGERDGVFF.

As to this clone: The listed genes are named as in mouse. The read halts 1 residue ahead of the CDR3 end, with the missing end drawn from the germline J gene. The chain is built from TRBV31 and TRBJ2-5; D is perhaps TRBD2 (6 bases). V was shortened by 1 base and J by 3 bases, with 14 bases between the two germline ends. The germline V gene encodes CDR1 GKSSPN and CDR2 SITVG. The CDR3 extends over 15 amino acids. CDR3 region: CAWSPARWGQDTQYF. Incomplete CDR3 DNA: TGTGCCTGGAGTCCAGCTCGCTGGGGACAAGACACCCAGTAC.

Concerning this clone: Each gene name is a mouse one. The read ends 1 residue early relative to the CDR3; the germline J gene fills the gap. The J gene is TRBJ2-5, the V gene TRBV5; 11 nucleotides match TRBD2. The V and J ends lost 1 base and 6 bases, in that order; junction bases with no gene match: 3. The CDR3 has 15 residues. Germline V gene data show CDR1 as LGHNA and CDR2 as YNLKQL (reference sequence). The DNA read from the CDR3 is TGTGCCAGCAGCCAAGGGGACTGGGGGTCGGACACCCAGTAC. Translation gives CASSQGDWGSDTQY. In full, the CDR3 reads CASSQGDWGSDTQYF.

About this clone: Here the gene names and germline are mouse. Read sequence stops 1 residue before the CDR3 end, and the germline J gene provides the missing end. The gene calls are TRBV20 and TRBJ2-1; tentative D call: TRBD1 (6 bases). The CDR3 runs to 13 residues. Germline V lookup: CDR1 GFQATS, CDR2 STVNSAI. V was pared by 3 bases and J by 1 base, with 7 bases between. CDR3 region: CGASGTNYAEQFF. The sequenced CDR3 bases are TGTGGTGCTAGCGGGACAAACTATGCTGAGCAGTTC.

This clone came up once. The genes are named according to mouse. This CDR3 reads CASSQEGTGGGETLYF. The CDR3 bases that were read are TGTGCCAGCAGCCAAGAGGGAACAGGGGGCGGGGAAACGCTGTAT. V is TRBV5 and J is TRBJ2-3, with 9 bases matching TRBD1. Sequencing ends 1 residue short of the CDR3 end; the germline J gene provides the rest. The CDR3 spans 16 residues. Germline loops: CDR1 LGHNA, CDR2 YNLKQL (reference sequence). V was pared by 0 bases and J by 6 bases, with 7 bases of the junction left unmatched.

Note on this clone: Gene names follow the mouse nomenclature. The CDR3 end is not reached by the read, which stops 1 residue before it; the germline J gene fills it in. This chain uses TRBV1 with TRBJ2-5; a weak D match, TRBD2 (6 bases). Germline-derived CDR1 and CDR2 are NSQYPW and LRSPGD (reference sequence). The CDR3 is made up of 15 amino acids. V was cut by 1 base and J by 2 bases, with 10 bases left in between. The sequenced part of the CDR3 DNA is TGCACCTGCAGTGCAGCAGCCTGGGGCCAAGACACCCAGTAC. Protein sequence: CTCSAAAWGQDTQY. In full, the CDR3 reads CTCSAAAWGQDTQYF.

This clone came up once. Mouse germline and gene names are used. The DNA ends 1 residue before the CDR3 does, and the rest of the CDR3 is filled in from the germline J gene. The V gene is TRBV13-2, the J gene TRBJ1-4; D gene uncertain. Germline CDR1 NNHNN, CDR2 SYGAGS (reference sequence). Trimming removed 5 bases from V and 7 bases from J, with 9 bases in between. The CDR3 is made up of 12 amino acids. CDR3 amino acids: CASGVTPERLFF. The covered CDR3 bases are TGTGCCAGCGGGGTAACCCCCGAAAGATTATTT.

With regard to this clone: Gene names are mouse gene names. The CDR3 end falls 1 residue outside the read, so it is completed with the germline J gene. The rearrangement links TRBV2 to TRBJ2-1; weak D call: TRBD1 (6 bases). Per germline, CDR1 LGHNA and CDR2 YSYQKL. The CDR3 is made up of 15 amino acids. V lost 3 bases, J lost 2 bases, and 11 bases lay in between. CDR3 sequence reads: CASSHLQGYYAEQFF. Partial CDR3 DNA: TGTGCCAGCAGCCACCTACAGGGCTACTATGCTGAGCAGTTC.

Comments on this clone: Genes and germline come from the mouse. The CDR3 end falls 1 residue outside the read, so it is completed with the germline J gene. The chain joins TRBV1 to TRBJ2-2; D is perhaps TRBD2 (7 bases). Germline assignment: CDR1 NSQYPW and CDR2 LRSPGD (reference sequence). V gave up 0 bases and J gave up 0 bases, with 11 bases separating them. The CDR3 is 17 amino acids. The sequenced part of the CDR3 DNA is TGCACCTGCAGTGCAGATCCGGGGGGCCCAAACACCGGGCAGCTCTAC. Encoded protein: CTCSADPGGPNTGQLY. In full, the CDR3 is CTCSADPGGPNTGQLYF.

This clone showed up just a few times. Mouse names are used for the genes. The read ends 1 residue before the CDR3 terminus; that terminus is restored from the germline J gene. The rearrangement uses TRBV3 and TRBJ2-7; TRBD1 or TRBD2 may be the D gene (5 bases each). The V gene's germline CDR1 is SNHLY and CDR2 FYNGKV (reference sequence). The CDR3 contains 14 residues. Trimming removed 1 base at V and 6 bases at J, with 13 bases between. The CDR3 bases that were read are TGTGCCAGCAGCTTAGAGAGGGGCGATTTTGAACAGTAC. It specifies CASSLERGDFEQY. Given in full, the CDR3 is CASSLERGDFEQYF.

This clone appeared a few times. Gene names and germline refer to mouse. The read gets to within 1 residue of the CDR3 end, and the germline J gene fills in the rest. The chain employs TRBV19 and TRBJ2-7, with TRBD2 matching over 10 bases. The CDR3 loop spans 15 amino acids. Germline values: CDR1 FNHDT, CDR2 SITEND (reference sequence). The J segment lost 0 bases and the V segment lost 4 bases, leaving 4 bases of the junction unmatched. CDR3 DNA, as far as it was read: TGTGCCAGCAGTCCGGACTGGGGGAGCTCCTATGAACAGTAC. It is translated as CASSPDWGSSYEQY. The full CDR3 protein is CASSPDWGSSYEQYF.

A remark on this clone: The listed genes are named as in mouse. The read terminates 1 residue before the CDR3 end, so the remaining end is supplied by the germline J gene. The chain is built from TRBV14 and TRBJ2-7; D is possibly TRBD1 (6 bases). The CDR3 is 14 amino acids. The germline V gene encodes CDR1 SGHDT and CDR2 FRDEAV. Deletions cut 2 bases from V and 1 base from J, with 10 bases between. The CDR3 spells CASSLGQGSYEQYF. CDR3 bases read: TGTGCCAGCAGTTTAGGGCAGGGGTCCTATGAACAGTAC.

Details on this clone: Mouse gene names apply. With the read ending 1 residue before the CDR3 end, the germline J gene is used to fill in that end. The chain couples TRBV29 to TRBJ2-7; TRBD1 matches at 9 bases. The J segment lost 4 bases and the V segment lost 4 bases, leaving 5 bases of the junction unmatched. Germline lookup yields CDR1 MSHET and CDR2 SYDVDS. This CDR3 contains 14 residues. CDR3 bases read: TGTGCTAGCAGTTCCGAGGACAGGGGTTATGAACAGTAC. Translated: CASSSEDRGYEQY. The entire CDR3 is CASSSEDRGYEQYF.